This section outlines one T cell receptor beta chain sequence together with its context. Antigen unknown. TCRdb's table, derived via immunoSEQ multiplex PCR, lists solely in-frame clones and lacks some. Here the sample spans tens of thousands of clones, 85% to 90% being singletons. This specimen comes from a study of OX40 agonist ivuxolimab in advanced cancers. Overall study context: Every 2 weeks, patients received ivuxolimab intravenously, dosed at 0.01 to 10 mg/kg. Previous treatment with anti-PD-1, anti-PD-L1 or anti-CTLA-4 therapy was allowed; 40% had received some. Points from the study as a whole: Mean expanded clone counts were higher in CD8+ than CD4+ T cells.

Collection of blood occurred at baseline, at cycle 4 day 1, and at cycle 7 day 1. Trimming removed 4 bases from V and 2 bases from J, with 20 bases in between. From germline, CDR1 is MNHNS and CDR2 SASEGT. The CDR3 is 17 amino acids. Sequenced here: CD4+ or CD8+ T cells sorted from blood, sampled in a trial of the OX40 agonist ivuxolimab. This TCR was sampled from an adult with an advanced solid tumor such as melanoma, head and neck, liver or kidney cancer. V usage is TRBV6-1 and J usage is TRBJ1-2; weak D call: TRBD1 (5 bases). CDR3: CASSVTGGSLLNYGYTF. The DNA for the CDR3 is TGTGCCAGCAGTGTCACAGGCGGGAGTCTATTAAACTATGGCTACACCTTC.